These 12 T cell receptor beta chains share one sample of origin, sequenced in a study of regulatory T cells in long-lasting Graves disease. Time point reported: newly diagnosed GD, antithyroid drugs for less than 3 months. Preparation of the TCR library used RNA extracted from PBMCs. CDR3-region Arm-PCR and iRepertoire HTBI primers produced the TCR beta libraries. TCRdb reprocessed the multiplex PCR reads via MiXCR and lists one record per CDR3 protein. The table includes 350,000 to 450,000 distinct CDR3 sequences, 12% detected once. These data were also filed under a second study, of T cells in Graves' hyperthyroidism and ophthalmopathy.

The sequencing used peripheral blood mononuclear cells (PBMCs), collected at new diagnosis, from a patient treated with antithyroid drugs. These receptors came from a woman under 30 with Graves disease.

This clonotype has ten or more counts. The chain combines TRBV12-3 or TRBV12-4 with TRBJ2-7, with 15 positions matching TRBD2. V was pared by 3 bases and J by 2 bases, with 8 bases of the junction left unmatched. The CDR3 contains 18 residues. CDR3 protein: CASSFPPGLAGGPYEQYV. The CDR3 bases are TGTGCCAGCAGTTTCCCCCCGGGACTAGCGGGGGGTCCCTACGAGCAGTACGTC.

The table lists this clonotype with a few counts. This rearrangement joins TRBV7-2 to TRBJ2-2; perhaps TRBD1 as D (6 bases). This CDR3 is 17 amino acids long. The germline V and J ends were trimmed by 2 bases and 4 bases, with 17 bases remaining between them. CDR1 is SGHTA and CDR2 is FQGNSA in the germline V gene. The CDR3 DNA reads as TGTGCCAGCAGCTTATTCGTAGGGGGTTTCATCACCGGGGAGCTGTTTTTT. This sequence encodes CASSLFVGGFITGELFF.

This clonotype was observed at least ten times. The genes are TRBV12-3 or TRBV12-4 and TRBJ2-2; unclear D gene. Trimming cost V 2 bases and J 9 bases, with 10 bases left between them. The CDR3 is 13 residues long. The CDR3, as DNA: TGTGCCAGCAGTTTACGCCCGTCCAGGGAGCTGTTTTTT. Its protein is CASSLRPSRELFF.

CDR3 loop: CASSQDPNSQETQYF. The CDR3 DNA follows: TGCGCCAGCAGCCAAGACCCCAACAGCCAAGAGACCCAGTACTTC. J is TRBJ2-5 and V is TRBV4-3; no firm D call. V shed 0 bases and J shed 1 base, with 9 bases lying between them. CDR3 length: 15 amino acids. Germline V gene lookup returns CDR1 LGHNA and CDR2 YSLEER.

This clonotype was observed at least ten times. DNA of the CDR3: TGTGCCAGCAGTTACTTAGAGAGTGAGCAGTTCTTC. Protein sequence: CASSYLESEQFF. This rearrangement joins TRBV6-5 to TRBJ2-1; no reliable D call. The CDR3 runs to 12 residues. The ends were cut back, 1 base at V and 9 bases at J, with 7 bases in the middle. In germline, CDR1 is MNHEY, CDR2 SVGAGI.

The chain joins TRBV18 to TRBJ2-5; D is unresolved. The V end was cut by 3 bases, the J end by 3 bases, with 17 bases between. The length of the CDR3 is 16 residues. Germline lookup yields CDR1 KGHSH and CDR2 LQKENI. The CDR3 DNA reads as TGTGCCAGCTCACCCTCCGGTCCTCGTGGGGAAGAGACCCAGTACTTC. Its translation: CASSPSGPRGEETQYF.

This clonotype was seen many times. V gene TRBV29-1 combines with J gene TRBJ2-6; D uncertain. This CDR3 is built from 15 residues. The ends were cut back, 2 bases at V and 0 bases at J, with 8 bases in the middle. The V gene's germline CDR1 is SQVTM and CDR2 ANQGSEA. CDR3 region: CSVESGDSGANVLTF. The CDR3 DNA sequence: TGCAGCGTTGAATCTGGTGACTCTGGGGCCAACGTCCTGACTTTC.

This sequence joins TRBV7-9 and TRBJ2-1; 10 bases are a match to TRBD2. The V segment lost 0 bases and the J segment 1 base; nucleotides outside the gene matches: 12. CDR1 is SEHNR and CDR2 is FQNEAQ in the germline V gene (reference sequence). CDR3 length: 20 amino acids. The CDR3 sequence: CASSLAEGSGGGGSYNEQFF. The CDR3, as DNA: TGTGCCAGCAGCTTAGCGGAAGGAAGCGGGGGGGGGGGGTCCTACAATGAGCAGTTCTTC.

The chain links TRBV5-1 to TRBJ2-2; weak D call: TRBD2 (5 bases). Trimming removed 0 bases at V and 1 base at J, with 10 bases between. Per germline, CDR1 SGHRS and CDR2 YFSETQ. CDR3 length: 16 amino acids. CDR3 in amino acids: CASSLVLGRNTGELFF. CDR3 in DNA: TGCGCCAGCAGCTTGGTGCTGGGGAGGAACACCGGGGAGCTGTTTTTT.

In regard to this clonotype: It differs at one base from a far larger clone, so likely a read error. The chain combines TRBV6-2 or TRBV6-3 with TRBJ2-6; the match to TRBD1 covers 11 bases. The CDR3 spans 18 residues. Per the germline V gene, CDR1 is MNHEY and CDR2 is SVGEGT. V dropped 6 bases and J dropped 0; count of bases not matched to a gene: 7. CDR3 loop: CASRLSGTGGSGANVLTF. As DNA, the CDR3 is TGTGCCAGCAGACTTTCCGGGACAGGGGGCTCTGGGGCCAACGTCCTGACTTTC.

The chain carries TRBV29-1 and TRBJ1-2, with 8 bases matching TRBD1. Germline V gives CDR1 SQVTM, CDR2 ANQGSEA. The CDR3 contains 11 residues. The V and J ends lost 6 bases and 6 bases, in that order; junction bases with no gene match: 3. Here the CDR3 reads CSVRQGNGYTF. The CDR3 DNA sequence: TGCAGCGTGCGACAGGGGAATGGCTACACCTTC.

The table lists this clonotype with many counts. A junction boundary mismatches the germline segment, possibly from a read error. This rearrangement joins TRBV29-1 to TRBJ1-1; D call uncertain. The CDR3 is 12 residues long. Germline V gene lookup returns CDR1 SQVTM and CDR2 ANQGSEA. CDR3 protein: CSVERLNTEAFF. CDR3 nucleotides: TGCAGCGTTGAGAGGCTGAACACCGAAGCTTTCTTT. Drawing the rest from reference TRBV29-1 and TRBJ1-1, the complete variable domain is SAVISQKPSRDICQRGTSLTIQCQVDSQVTMMFWYRQQPGQSLTLIATANQGSEATYESGFVIDKFPISRPNLTFSTLTVSNMSPEDSSIYLCSVERLNTEAFFGQGTRLTVV.